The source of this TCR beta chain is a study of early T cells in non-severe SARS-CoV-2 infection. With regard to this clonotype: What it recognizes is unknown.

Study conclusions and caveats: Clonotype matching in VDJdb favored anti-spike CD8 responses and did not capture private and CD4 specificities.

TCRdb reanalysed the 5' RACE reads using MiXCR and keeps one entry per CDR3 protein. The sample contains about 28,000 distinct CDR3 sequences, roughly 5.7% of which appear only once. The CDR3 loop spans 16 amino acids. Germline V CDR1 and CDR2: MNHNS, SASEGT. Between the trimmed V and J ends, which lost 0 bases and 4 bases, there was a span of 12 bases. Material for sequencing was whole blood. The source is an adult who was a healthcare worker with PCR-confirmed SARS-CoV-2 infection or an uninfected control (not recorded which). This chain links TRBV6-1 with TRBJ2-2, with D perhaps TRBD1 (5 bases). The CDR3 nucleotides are TGTGCCAGCAGTGAAGCGCAGTCAGGGTCCACCGGGGAGCTGTTTTTT. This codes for CASSEAQSGSTGELFF.